The sequence of this TCR beta chain was determined in a study of cytomegalovirus exposure and HLA in healthy donors. About the research overall: There were approximately 85 million unique TCRs (from HLA-typed donors) in an early data release. Study-level points and caveats: Rarity held for most TCR sequences, but there were some public TCRs that occurred in many donors. Later examination showed HLA-associated TCR beta chains had greater clonal expansion than equally common others. A few chains tied to CMV proved CMV antigen-specific in vitro.

Primers: 60 Vbeta forward and 13 Jbeta reverse. TCRdb keeps only in-frame clones here, not all; method: immunoSEQ multiplex PCR. The data contain fewer than 150,000 clones, roughly four fifths of them seen just once; the ten biggest clones take up around 2%. Germline CDR1 MDHEN, CDR2 SYDVKM. The CDR3 has 14 amino acids. V dropped 6 bases and J dropped 3; count of bases not matched to a gene: 5. In regard to this clone: Its antigen is unidentified.

V and J are TRBV28 and TRBJ1-5; TRBD1 matches 7 bases. This sequence was found in a man aged 25-45 years in good health and CMV-seronegative. The sequenced sample consisted of PBMCs. CDR3 sequence: CASSPDRSNQPQHF. The CDR3 coding sequence is TGTGCCAGCAGCCCGGACAGGTCCAATCAGCCCCAGCATTTT. Full variable domain (rest looked up from reference TRBV28 and TRBJ1-5): DVKVTQSSRYLVKRTGEKVFLECVQDMDHENMFWYRQDPGLGLRLIYFSYDVKMKEKGDIPEGYSVSREKKERFSLILESASTNQTSMYLCASSPDRSNQPQHFGDGTRLSIL.